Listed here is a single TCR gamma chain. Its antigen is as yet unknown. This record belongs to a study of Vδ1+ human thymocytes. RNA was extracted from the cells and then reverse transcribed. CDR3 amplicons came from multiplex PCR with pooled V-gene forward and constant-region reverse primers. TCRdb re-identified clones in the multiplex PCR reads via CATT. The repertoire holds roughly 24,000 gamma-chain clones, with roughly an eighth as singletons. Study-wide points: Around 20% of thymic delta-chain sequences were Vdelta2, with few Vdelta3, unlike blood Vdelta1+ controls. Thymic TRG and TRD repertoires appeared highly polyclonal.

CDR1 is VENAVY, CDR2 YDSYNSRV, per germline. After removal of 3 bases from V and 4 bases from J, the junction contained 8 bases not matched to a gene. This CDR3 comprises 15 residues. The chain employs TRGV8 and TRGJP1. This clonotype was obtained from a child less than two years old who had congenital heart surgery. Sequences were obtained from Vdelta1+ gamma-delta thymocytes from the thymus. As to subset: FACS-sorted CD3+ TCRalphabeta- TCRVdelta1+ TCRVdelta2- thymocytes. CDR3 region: CATWDSRGTGWFKIF. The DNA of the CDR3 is TGTGCCACCTGGGATTCGAGAGGCACTGGTTGGTTCAAGATATTT.